This T cell receptor (beta chain) was observed in a study of blood T cell repertoires in COVID-19. The repertoire was sequenced with immunoSEQ multiplex PCR; TCRdb's copy has only in-frame clones and lacks some. The repertoire consists of 180,000 or so clones, with approximately 90% occurring once and the leading ten covering 3.5% to 5%. In germline, CDR1 is LNHDA, CDR2 SQIVND (reference sequence). Trimming removed 6 bases from V and 2 bases from J, with 17 bases in between. The CDR3 sequence is 16 residues long. V is TRBV19 and J is TRBJ1-3; no clear D gene. Sequencing input: peripheral blood. The TCR originated in a woman in her thirties with acute or convalescent COVID-19. CDR3 region: CASRSLSGKTGNTIYF. In nucleotides, the CDR3 is TGTGCCAGTAGGTCCCTAAGCGGGAAGACTGGAAACACCATATATTTT.